A single sample is the source of the 26 T cell receptor beta chains below, sequenced in a study of blood T cell repertoires in COVID-19. Sequencing was performed with immunoSEQ multiplex PCR; in TCRdb, only in-frame clones are kept and a portion is missing. Here the sample spans about 400,000 clones, roughly 87% being singletons. Sequenced input: PBMCs or T cells enriched from blood (not recorded which). The receptor source for this set is a woman in her late teens or twenties with acute COVID-19.

The V and J genes are TRBV5-1 and TRBJ2-7; perhaps TRBD1 as D (5 bases). Germline loops: CDR1 SGHRS, CDR2 YFSETQ. The CDR3 covers 16 residues. V was shortened by 0 bases and J by 0 bases, with 13 bases between the two germline ends. CDR3 coding DNA: TGCGCCAGCAGCTTGGGCGCAGGGCCAAGCTCCTACGAGCAGTACTTC. Protein sequence: CASSLGAGPSSYEQYF.

V usage is TRBV28 and J usage is TRBJ2-2; D is possibly TRBD2 (6 bases). This CDR3 comprises 14 residues. Trimming removed 7 bases at V and 8 bases at J, with 17 bases between. CDR1 is MDHEN and CDR2 is SYDVKM in the germline V gene. CDR3 nucleotide sequence: TGTGCCAGCAAGTTCAAGCTAGCGTCGGGGGAGCTGTTTTTT. Its translation is CASKFKLASGELFF.

This chain's CDR3 is CASSYSLREGSSYEQYF. CDR3 DNA: TGTGCCAGCAGTTACTCGTTGCGGGAAGGGAGCTCCTACGAGCAGTACTTC. The chain uses TRBV6-2 or TRBV6-3 and TRBJ2-7, with D possibly matching TRBD2 (6 bases). The CDR3 runs to 17 residues. Germline V gives CDR1 MNHEY, CDR2 SVGEGT. V was clipped by 0 bases and J by 0 bases, with 15 bases between them.

The chain recombines TRBV27 with TRBJ2-7; D is possibly TRBD2 (6 bases). This CDR3 is 13 amino acids long. Trimming took off 7 bases at V and 3 bases at J, with 13 bases between the two ends. CDR1 is MNHEY, CDR2 SMNVEV, per germline (reference sequence). CDR3 DNA: TGTGCCAGCAATCGGGGGACGAACTACGAGCAGTACTTC. This codes for CASNRGTNYEQYF.

V and J are TRBV4-1 and TRBJ1-2; 8 bases are a match to TRBD1. Unmatched junction bases numbered 11, after V lost 3 bases and J lost 8 bases. There are 15 residues in the CDR3. Looked up from germline, CDR1 is MGHRA and CDR2 is YSYEKL. CDR3 DNA: TGCGCCAGCAGCCAGGGTATAGACAGGGACAGGGGCTACACCTTC. Encoded protein: CASSQGIDRDRGYTF.

This chain connects TRBV11-3 to TRBJ2-3, with 12 nucleotides matching TRBD2. V trimming: 1 base; J trimming: 4 bases; junction bases outside the gene matches: 9. This CDR3 comprises 18 residues. Per the germline V gene, CDR1 is SGHNT and CDR2 is YENEEA. CDR3 sequence: CASSLGGTSGRYADTQYF. CDR3 bases: TGTGCCAGCAGCTTAGGGGGTACTAGCGGGAGGTACGCAGATACGCAGTATTTT.

This chain uses TRBV10-3 with TRBJ2-1, with 9 nucleotides matching TRBD1. Germline lookup yields CDR1 ENHRY and CDR2 SYGVKD. The CDR3 has 16 amino acids. J gave up 0 bases and V 4 bases, and 4 bases lay outside the gene matches. This CDR3 reads CAISGTGEHSYNEQFF. CDR3 sequence (DNA): TGTGCCATCAGTGGGACAGGGGAGCACTCCTACAATGAGCAGTTCTTC.

The chain has TRBV7-8 and TRBJ1-1; D gene uncertain. The germline V gene encodes CDR1 SGHVS and CDR2 FQNEAQ. Trimming stripped 5 bases from V and 2 bases from J, with 9 bases between. CDR3 length: 13 amino acids. CDR3 in DNA: TGTGCCAGCAGCCATTATCCCAACACTGAAGCTTTCTTT. Protein: CASSHYPNTEAFF.

The DNA for the CDR3 is TGCAGCGTTGAAGACCAACGAGGGGGATCCTACGAGCAGTACTTC. As protein: CSVEDQRGGSYEQYF. V is TRBV29-1 and J is TRBJ2-7, with D maybe TRBD1 (6 bases). This CDR3 spans 15 amino acids. The V gene lost 0 bases and the J gene lost 1 base, with 13 bases spanning the gap. CDR1 is SQVTM, CDR2 ANQGSEA, per germline.

Only a few counts were recorded for this clone. This chain uses TRBV4-3 with TRBJ2-7, with D possibly matching TRBD1 (5 bases). V lost 0 bases, J lost 2 bases, and 8 bases lay in between. The CDR3 spans 14 residues. Germline CDR1 is LGHNA and CDR2 is YSLEER. The chain's CDR3 is CASSQDAGTYEQYF. The CDR3 region has the DNA TGCGCCAGCAGCCAAGACGCAGGGACCTACGAGCAGTACTTC.

This clone was recorded once. This chain uses TRBV5-1 with TRBJ1-2; D gene unclear. V lost 4 bases, J lost 1 base, and 8 bases lay in between. CDR3 length equals 13 residues. Germline loops: CDR1 SGHRS, CDR2 YFSETQ. The CDR3 DNA reads TGCGCCAGCAGCAGCAATGATAACTATGGCTACACCTTC. It is translated as CASSSNDNYGYTF. The entire variable domain, with the rest obtained from reference TRBV5-1 and TRBJ1-2, is as follows: KAGVTQTPRYLIKTRGQQVTLSCSPISGHRSVSWYQQTPGQGLQFLFEYFSETQRNKGNFPGRFSGRQFSNSRSEMNVSTLELGDSALYLCASSSNDNYGYTFGSGTRLTVV.

The chain employs TRBV7-9 and TRBJ1-5; no reliable D call. V lost 5 bases to trimming and J lost 3 bases, with 11 bases between them. Germline CDR1 and CDR2: SEHNR and FQNEAQ (reference sequence). The CDR3 consists of 14 residues. The CDR3 bases are TGTGCCAGCAGCCGCGGGAGCCTCAATCAGCCCCAGCATTTT. Amino acids: CASSRGSLNQPQHF. Using reference TRBV7-9 and TRBJ1-5 for the parts outside the CDR3, the full variable domain is DTGVSQNPRHKITKRGQNVTFRCDPISEHNRLYWYRQTLGQGPEFLTYFQNEAQLEKSRLLSDRFSAERPKGSFSTLEIQRTEQGDSAMYLCASSRGSLNQPQHFGDGTRLSIL.

The chain combines TRBV6-2 or TRBV6-3 with TRBJ2-5; unclear D gene. From germline, CDR1 is MNHEY and CDR2 SVGEGT. The CDR3 is 15 residues long. The V gene lost 0 bases and the J gene lost 5 bases, with 13 bases spanning the gap. CDR3 bases: TGTGCCAGCAGTTACTCGGGTAGCCCGCGGGAGACCCAGTACTTC. Its translation: CASSYSGSPRETQYF.

This clone has a handful of counts. This chain uses TRBV5-1 with TRBJ1-4; unclear D gene. The CDR3 totals 14 residues. Between the trimmed V and J ends, which lost 4 bases and 8 bases, there was a span of 15 bases. Germline V lookup: CDR1 SGHRS, CDR2 YFSETQ. CDR3 sequence (DNA): TGCGCCAGCAGCCCTAGATCTGGCACCGAAAAACTGTTTTTT. This gives the protein CASSPRSGTEKLFF.

The chain is built from TRBV6-5 and TRBJ2-1; D not certain. This CDR3 has 10 residues. V lost 8 bases and J lost 9, with 8 bases in between. Germline V lookup: CDR1 MNHEY, CDR2 SVGAGI. This CDR3 reads CASSLVEQFF. The CDR3, as DNA: TGTGCCAGCTCCTTAGTTGAGCAGTTCTTC.

V and J are TRBV5-1 and TRBJ2-5, with D tentatively TRBD1 (8 bases). Germline V gives CDR1 SGHRS, CDR2 YFSETQ. The CDR3 consists of 13 residues. V shed 4 bases and J shed 5 bases, with 12 bases lying between them. CDR3 coding DNA: TGCGCCAGCAGCCCACAGGGGGGGGAGACCCAGTACTTC. Amino acid sequence: CASSPQGGETQYF.

This clone was seen only a few times. The genes are TRBV14 and TRBJ1-4; D perhaps matches TRBD1 (6 bases). The CDR3 is made up of 14 amino acids. Trimming took off 2 bases at V and 8 bases at J, with 12 bases between the two ends. Germline CDR1 and CDR2: SGHDN and FVKESK. In nucleotides, the CDR3 is TGTGCCAGCAGCCAAAGGGGGTCCGGAGAAAAACTGTTTTTT. It codes for CASSQRGSGEKLFF.

The chain employs TRBV5-1 and TRBJ2-3; TRBD2 matches 14 bases. Trimming removed 3 bases from V and 2 bases from J; junction bases left unmatched: 8. In germline, CDR1 is SGHRS, CDR2 YFSETQ. The CDR3 consists of 18 residues. The CDR3, as DNA: TGCGCCAGCAGCTCCGCCGGGGGACTAGCGGGGGACACAGATACGCAGTATTTT. Amino acids: CASSSAGGLAGDTDTQYF.

Here the CDR3 DNA reads TGTGCCAGCAGCCCCACAGGGGGGGGGTTCGGGACCCAGTACTTC. Translating gives CASSPTGGGFGTQYF. The chain uses TRBV28 and TRBJ2-5; a weak D match, TRBD1 (8 bases). This CDR3 region has 15 residues. The V and J ends lost 6 bases and 7 bases respectively, with 21 bases between them. Germline V lookup: CDR1 MDHEN, CDR2 SYDVKM.

The rearrangement joins TRBV4-3 to TRBJ1-5; no definite D call. The germline V and J ends were trimmed by 1 base and 2 bases, with 12 bases remaining between them. The CDR3 has 16 residues. Per the germline V gene, CDR1 is LGHNA and CDR2 is YSLEER. The CDR3 region is CASSQGLRGRNQPQHF. The CDR3 DNA follows: TGCGCCAGCAGCCAAGGATTGCGAGGGCGCAATCAGCCCCAGCATTTT.

V gene TRBV30 combines with J gene TRBJ1-2; D may be TRBD1 (6 bases). The CDR3 covers 13 residues. Trimming removed 4 bases at V and 1 base at J, with 10 bases between. Germline V lookup: CDR1 GTSNPN, CDR2 SVGIG (reference sequence). CDR3 sequence (DNA): TGTGCCTGGACGGGGGGCAGTAACTATGGCTACACCTTC. This encodes CAWTGGSNYGYTF.

The V call is TRBV7-9, the J call TRBJ2-2; the D gene is possibly TRBD2 (8 bases). Between the trimmed V and J ends, which lost 5 bases and 7 bases, there was a span of 23 bases. From germline, CDR1 is SEHNR and CDR2 FQNEAQ (reference sequence). The CDR3 is 17 amino acids. In nucleotides, the CDR3 is TGTGCCAGCAGCGCCAGCGGGGGCAGGGGGTATGGCGGGGAGCTGTTTTTT. Its translation: CASSASGGRGYGGELFF.

The CDR3 coding sequence is TGTGCCACCAGCAGAGTAGCGGGGGCGAACACCGGGGAGCTGTTTTTT. Translation gives CATSRVAGANTGELFF. The chain has TRBV15 and TRBJ2-2, with 9 positions matching TRBD2. V shed 1 base and J 0 bases; nucleotides not matched to a gene: 0. The CDR3 contains 16 residues. CDR1 and CDR2 (germline): LNHNV, YYDKDF (reference sequence).

The rearrangement joins TRBV14 to TRBJ1-1; 7 positions agree with TRBD1. The V gene's germline CDR1 is SGHDN and CDR2 FVKESK. V dropped 0 bases and J dropped 5; count of bases not matched to a gene: 15. The CDR3 is 18 residues long. CDR3 nucleotide sequence: TGTGCCAGCAGCCAAGATCTTAAGGGGGCAAAGGGTCGGACTGAAGCTTTCTTT. Protein sequence: CASSQDLKGAKGRTEAFF.

V gene TRBV2 combines with J gene TRBJ2-5; 7 bases map to TRBD1. Trimming removed 5 bases from V and 6 bases from J; junction bases left unmatched: 12. The CDR3 is made up of 15 amino acids. CDR1 and CDR2 from the germline V gene are SNHLY and FYNNEI. In nucleotides, the CDR3 is TGTGCCAGCAGTCCTCCCCTGGGACAGAGAAAGACCCAGTACTTC. It yields the protein CASSPPLGQRKTQYF.

The chain is built from TRBV9 and TRBJ1-1; D is perhaps TRBD1 (5 bases). This CDR3 has 15 residues. V lost 4 bases to trimming and J lost 2 bases, with 15 bases between them. Per germline, CDR1 SGDLS and CDR2 YYNGEE. The CDR3 sequence is CASSWDQGLNTEAFF. For the CDR3, the DNA is TGTGCCAGCAGCTGGGATCAGGGACTTAACACTGAAGCTTTCTTT.